Shown below are 12 T cell receptor beta chains from a single sample sequenced in a study of technical replicates of blood from a few donors. This table comes from immunoSEQ multiplex PCR, and its TCRdb copy is limited to in-frame clones, with some not included. Of about 81,000 clones in the sample, 81% were seen once. Source material: PBMCs. The source is a human donor in good health. Some clones in this sample may be carry-over from other donors' samples.

The V and J genes are TRBV29-1 and TRBJ2-7; 8 positions agree with TRBD2. CDR1 and CDR2 from the germline V gene are SQVTM and ANQGSEA. The ends lost 7 bases at V and 0 bases at J; junction bases unmatched: 8. The CDR3 runs to 14 residues. The CDR3 is CSARGGRSSYEQYF. CDR3 nucleotides: TGCAGCGCCAGGGGCGGGAGGAGCTCCTACGAGCAGTACTTC.

This clone was found once. This chain uses TRBV7-8 with TRBJ1-1; tentatively, D is TRBD1 (5 bases). V lost 5 bases to trimming and J lost 7 bases, with 11 bases between them. This CDR3 comprises 12 residues. CDR1 SGHVS and CDR2 FQNEAQ come from the germline V gene. CDR3 protein: CASSGQGIEAFF. The CDR3 bases are TGTGCCAGCAGCGGGCAGGGTATTGAAGCTTTCTTT.

This clone was seen a few times. The genes are TRBV19 and TRBJ1-6, with a weak D call TRBD1 (6 bases). The V and J ends lost 2 bases and 11 bases respectively, with 7 bases between them. In germline, CDR1 is LNHDA, CDR2 SQIVND (reference sequence). CDR3 length equals 12 residues. The CDR3 sequence is CASSIQGPPLHF. CDR3 coding DNA: TGTGCCAGTAGTATACAGGGGCCACCCCTCCACTTT. The whole variable domain, remainder taken from reference TRBV19 and TRBJ1-6, is DGGITQSPKYLFRKEGQNVTLSCEQNLNHDAMYWYRQDPGQGLRLIYYSQIVNDFQKGDIAEGYSVSREKKESFPLTVTSAQKNPTAFYLCASSIQGPPLHFGNGTRLTVT.

This clone appeared a single time. The rearrangement uses TRBV5-1 and TRBJ2-1, with 10 bases that match TRBD2. Germline CDR1 and CDR2: SGHRS and YFSETQ. Unmatched junction bases numbered 8, after V lost 7 bases and J lost 4 bases. The CDR3 is 15 residues long. CDR3 bases: TGCGCCAGCCAAATAGCGGGAGGAACTTACAATGAGCAGTTCTTC. The encoded protein is CASQIAGGTYNEQFF.

The chain uses TRBV5-1 and TRBJ2-6, with 7 bases lining up with TRBD1. Germline values: CDR1 SGHRS, CDR2 YFSETQ. CDR3 length: 16 amino acids. J gave up 0 bases and V 5 bases, and 5 bases lay outside the gene matches. The CDR3 region is CASRTGQPSGANVLTF. The CDR3 DNA reads as TGCGCCAGCAGAACGGGACAGCCCTCTGGGGCCAACGTCCTGACTTTC.

This clone appeared a single time. The CDR3, as DNA: TGTGCCAGCACCGGGACAGGGTTGGGCTACACCTTC. Translated: CASTGTGLGYTF. The chain couples TRBV6-5 to TRBJ1-2; TRBD1 agrees at 9 bases. Per germline, CDR1 MNHEY and CDR2 SVGAGI. The CDR3 loop spans 12 amino acids. V gave up 7 bases and J gave up 8 bases; unmatched junction bases: 5.

The rearrangement links TRBV4-3 to TRBJ1-4; the D is unclear. Germline V gene sequence: CDR1 LGHNA, CDR2 YSLEER. This CDR3 contains 15 residues. Trimming cost V 0 bases and J 4 bases, with 9 bases left between them. The CDR3 protein is CASSQEREGNEKLFF. CDR3 nucleotide sequence: TGCGCCAGCAGCCAAGAGAGAGAGGGTAATGAAAAACTGTTTTTT.

The chain carries TRBV12-5 and TRBJ1-1; possible D gene TRBD1, 5 bases. The CDR3 is 14 amino acids. The germline CDR1 and CDR2 sequences are LGHNT and FRNRAP. V dropped 1 base and J dropped 8 bases, with 14 bases sitting between them. The CDR3 loop is CASGLGAGGEEAFF. The CDR3 DNA sequence: TGTGCTAGTGGTTTGGGGGCAGGAGGGGAAGAAGCTTTCTTT.

The V call is TRBV1, the J call TRBJ2-7; the table's D call, TRBD2, has no DNA check behind it. TRBV1 is a listed pseudogene. The CDR3 is 15 residues long. The CDR3 coding sequence is TGCACCAGCAGCCCAGCGGGTGGTCCCCCAGGCGAGCAGTACTTC. Residues: CTSSPAGGPPGEQYF.

In this sample, this clone turned up a few times. The genes are TRBV7-2 and TRBJ1-4; D is unresolved. Germline loops: CDR1 SGHTA, CDR2 FQGNSA. The CDR3 sequence is 15 residues long. Trimming removed 1 base from V and 8 bases from J, with 14 bases in between. The CDR3 nucleotides read TGTGCCAGCAGCTTAGTAGGAACGGGGTGGGAAAAACTGTTTTTT. Protein: CASSLVGTGWEKLFF.

The V and J genes are TRBV7-9 and TRBJ2-5; 11 bases are shared with TRBD2. CDR3 size: 15 residues. Germline trimming cut 2 bases from V and 3 bases from J; bases unmatched to any gene: 2. The V gene's germline CDR1 is SEHNR and CDR2 FQNEAQ (reference sequence). The chain's CDR3 is CASSLSLAGEETQYF. As DNA, the CDR3 is TGTGCCAGCAGCTTATCACTAGCGGGGGAAGAGACCCAGTACTTC.

The chain is built from TRBV6-4 and TRBJ2-1, with 9 bases that match TRBD1. The CDR3 runs 15 residues. Germline values: CDR1 MRHNA, CDR2 SNTAGT. V lost 4 bases and J lost 0; bases outside the gene matches: 1. The chain's CDR3 is CASSGGQGSYNEQFF. The CDR3 bases are TGTGCCAGCAGTGGGGGACAGGGCTCCTACAATGAGCAGTTCTTC.